What follows is one T cell receptor (beta chain) and its context. TCRdb keeps only in-frame clones here, not all; method: immunoSEQ multiplex PCR. Of 150,000 or so clones listed, about nine tenths are singletons. The record originates from a study of radiation and T cells in renal cell carcinoma. The time point is: blood 4 weeks post-SBRT, at nephrectomy. The treatment denotes: 15 Gy SBRT to primary tumor, nephrectomy 4 weeks later. This CDR3 is 15 amino acids long. The J segment lost 1 base and the V segment lost 4 bases, leaving 4 bases of the junction unmatched. CDR1 is MNHEY and CDR2 is SVGAGI in the germline V gene.

V usage is TRBV6-5 and J usage is TRBJ2-5, with TRBD2 identical over 9 bases. This TCR derives from a woman between 50 and 59 years old with renal cell carcinoma. The sample here was blood, taken from a patient whose treatment included radiotherapy and nephrectomy. CDR3 sequence (DNA): TGTGCCAGCAGTTTCGGCGGGGGGGCCCAAGAGACCCAGTACTTC. Its translation: CASSFGGGAQETQYF.